The entry that follows covers one T cell receptor (beta chain) sequence. This sample was included in a study of blood T cell repertoires in COVID-19. The length of the CDR3 is 15 residues. Germline loops: CDR1 SGHRS, CDR2 YFSETQ. V trimming: 0 bases; J trimming: 5 bases; junction bases outside the gene matches: 3. In the original analysis: Estimates of nucleated cell counts were drawn from the amplification of reference gene primers. Produced via immunoSEQ multiplex PCR; TCRdb's table is partial and in-frame only. D and trimming come from the DNA, and the V and J calls and clone size come from that table. The sample has hundreds of thousands of clones; about 83% are singletons.

The source of this sequence is a man older than 75 with acute or convalescent COVID-19. V usage is TRBV5-1 and J usage is TRBJ2-5, with 11 bases that match TRBD2. The specimen was peripheral blood. CDR3 nucleotides: TGCGCCAGCAGCTTGGGACTAGCGGGGTTGGAGACCCAGTACTTC. This encodes CASSLGLAGLETQYF.